Listed below are T cell receptor beta chains from one sample, sequenced in a study of blood T cells in healthy people across ages. TCRdb processed the 5' RACE reads anew with MiXCR; each CDR3 protein has one entry. The data contain 1,100,000 or so distinct CDR3 sequences, less than 50% of them seen just once; the ten biggest clones take up approximately 17%. Sequenced sample: blood. All receptors come from a woman aged 60-75 years in good health. Each CDR3 is given with its conserved first and last residue. The order of the fields is J gene, V gene, clone size, D gene, CDR3 DNA, CDR3 protein. A D gene is named only where the DNA matches it firmly. The listing skips clone size in some rows; elsewhere it reads once, few, many or a size class.

>TRBJ2-2|TRBV11-2|NA|NA
TGTGCCAGCAGACCAGGACAGTTTAACACCGGGGAGCTGTTTTTT
CASRPGQFNTGELFF
>TRBJ2-6|TRBV3-1|NA|NA
TGTGCCAGCAGCCAAGAAGCAGGGTTCAACGTCCTGACTTTC
CASSQEAGFNVLTF
>TRBJ2-1|TRBV29-1|NA|TRBD2
TGCAGCGTTGGGGGCTCGACTAGCGGGACCTACAATGAGCAGTTCTTC
CSVGGSTSGTYNEQFF
>TRBJ2-5|TRBV20-1|NA|TRBD2
TGCAGTGCCCGGGGGGTAGCGGGAGTCGGGGAGACCCAGTACTTC
CSARGVAGVGETQYF
>TRBJ2-5|TRBV20-1|once|NA
TGCAGTGCTAGTAGAGGGGGTAACACAAATCCGACCCAGTACTTC
CSASRGGNTNPTQYF
>TRBJ2-7|TRBV21-1|NA|NA
TGTGCCAGCAGCAAAGGGGCGACAGGGTGTCGGTGGTTGGTCGCCTACGAGCAGTACTTC
CASSKGATGCRWLVAYEQYF
>TRBJ2-1|TRBV5-1|NA|TRBD2
TGCGCCAGCAGCTTGGGGGGACTAGCGGGAGGAGGATATGAGCAGTTCTTC
CASSLGGLAGGGYEQFF
>TRBJ2-3|TRBV7-3|NA|TRBD2
TGTGCCAGCAGCTTAACTGGACTAGCCGGATTAGATACGCAGTATTTT
CASSLTGLAGLDTQYF
>TRBJ2-3|TRBV7-2|NA|NA
TGTGCCAGCAGCTTAGCCCATTCGGACACAGATACGCGGTATTTT
CASSLAHSDTDTRYF
>TRBJ2-1|TRBV20-1|NA|NA
TGCAGTGCTGAGAGGTGGAACCTGGGTAGCTCCTACAATGAGCAGTTCTTC
CSAERWNLGSSYNEQFF
>TRBJ2-2|TRBV29-1|NA|TRBD1
TGCAGCGTTTACCGGACAGGGGTCGACGGGGAGCTGTTTTTT
CSVYRTGVDGELFF
>TRBJ2-3|TRBV29-1|few|TRBD1
TGCAGCGTTGAGGCCAGGGGGCCGTTTCAAGATACGCAGTATTTT
CSVEARGPFQDTQYF
>TRBJ2-3|TRBV7-3|few|TRBD2
TGTGCCAGCAGCCAACTCCCTCTAGGACTAGCGGGAGTGGATACGCAGTATTTT
CASSQLPLGLAGVDTQYF
>TRBJ2-6|TRBV7-8|few|TRBD2
TGTGCCAGCAGCCCATCGGGGGGCTCTGGGGCCAACGTCCTGACTTTC
CASSPSGGSGANVLTF
>TRBJ2-3|TRBV28|NA|NA
TGTGCCAGCAGTTCGAACGATGGCGGGACCTTACGTACGCAGTATTTT
CASSSNDGGTLRTQYF
>TRBJ1-5|TRBV20-1|NA|NA
TGCAGTGCTAGAGACAGGGGTTATCAGCCCCAGCATTTT
CSARDRGYQPQHF
>TRBJ2-5|TRBV28|few|TRBD2
TGTGCCAGCAGTTTATTCACACTAGCGGGGGGACAAGAGACCCAGTACTTC
CASSLFTLAGGQETQYF
>TRBJ2-5|TRBV5-1|NA|NA
TGCGCCAGCAGCAGCGCTGATTCTCCCCGGGAGACCCAGTACTTC
CASSSADSPRETQYF
>TRBJ1-5|TRBV27|NA|TRBD1
TGTGCCAGCAGCTGGGGACAGGGGGTCGGTCAGCCCCAGCATTTT
CASSWGQGVGQPQHF
>TRBJ2-1|TRBV5-1|once|NA
TGCGCCAGCAGAGTCGGTGACTCCTACAATGAGCAGTTCTTC
CASRVGDSYNEQFF
>TRBJ2-5|TRBV27|few|NA
TGTGCCAGCAGTCGAGGAAGGTACCAAGAGACCCAGTACTTC
CASSRGRYQETQYF
>TRBJ2-3|TRBV20-1|NA|TRBD2
TGCAGTGCTAGGTTGCTAGCGGGGGGTCATACTCAGTATTTT
CSARLLAGGHTQYF
>TRBJ2-3|TRBV27|few|NA
TGTGCCAGCAGTTTCGGTACAGGTTCGGGAGATACGCAGTATTTT
CASSFGTGSGDTQYF
>TRBJ2-6|TRBV20-1|few|NA
TGCAGTGCTAGAGATGGGGGATCTGGGGCCAACGTCCTGACTTTC
CSARDGGSGANVLTF
>TRBJ2-7|TRBV9|few|NA
TGTGCCAGCAGCTCCTCAGCGCTAACCTACGAGCAGTACTTC
CASSSSALTYEQYF
>TRBJ2-1|TRBV20-1|NA|NA
TGCAGTGCTAGAGCGAGAAGCGGTGACAGCTCCTACAATGAGCAGTTCTTC
CSARARSGDSSYNEQFF
>TRBJ2-5|TRBV5-1|NA|TRBD1
TGCGCCAGCAGCTTGGCTGGGGGACAGGGAGAGACCCAGTACTTC
CASSLAGGQGETQYF
>TRBJ2-7|TRBV15|NA|TRBD1
TGTGCCACCCAACAACAGGGGAACTACGAGCAGTACTTC
CATQQQGNYEQYF
>TRBJ2-7|TRBV6-5|few|TRBD2
TGTGCCAGCAGTACGCGCCGACTAGCGGGAGGTGAGCAGTACTTC
CASSTRRLAGGEQYF
>TRBJ2-1|TRBV20-1|few|NA
TGCAGTGCTCCCAGCGGGTACTACAATGAGCAGTTCTTC
CSAPSGYYNEQFF
>TRBJ1-5|TRBV12-3/TRBV12-4|few|NA
TGTGCCAGCAGTTCTGGGACGGGGATCAATCAGCCCCAGCATTTT
CASSSGTGINQPQHF
>TRBJ1-2|TRBV6-6|NA|NA
TGTGCCAGCAATTGGCCAGGGTATGGCTACACCTTC
CASNWPGYGYTF
>TRBJ2-7|TRBV5-1|NA|NA
TGCGCCAGCAGCACCACCGGGATCACGTCCTACGAGCAGTACTTC
CASSTTGITSYEQYF
>TRBJ2-6|TRBV4-1|many|NA
TGCGCCAGCAGCCCCGGGCTCTCTGGGGCCAACGTCCTGACTTTC
CASSPGLSGANVLTF
>TRBJ1-2|TRBV12-3/TRBV12-4|NA|TRBD1
TGTGCCAGCAGTTTTGGACAGGGGATTGGCTATGGCTACACCTTC
CASSFGQGIGYGYTF
>TRBJ2-1|TRBV18|many|TRBD1
TGTGCCAGCTCACCAGAGGGACAGGGGCGCAATGAGCAGTTCTTC
CASSPEGQGRNEQFF
>TRBJ2-7|TRBV6-6|few|TRBD1
TGTGCCAGCAGACCCCCGGGACAGGGGGCTCACGAGCAGTACTTC
CASRPPGQGAHEQYF
>TRBJ1-2|TRBV20-1|NA|NA
TGCAGTGCTAGAAACAGGGCTAACTATGGCTACACCTTC
CSARNRANYGYTF
>TRBJ2-6|TRBV5-1|few|NA
TGCGCCAGCAGCCCTGTTAGCATTGGGGCCAACGTCCTGACTTTC
CASSPVSIGANVLTF
>TRBJ2-3|TRBV6-6|few|NA
TGTGCCAGCATCGAAACGAATACGCAGTATTTT
CASIETNTQYF
>TRBJ2-3|TRBV29-1|few|NA
TGCAGCGTTGATAGGTCGGCAGGGGGGAGGAATACGCAGTATTTT
CSVDRSAGGRNTQYF
>TRBJ2-7|TRBV15|NA|NA
TGTGCCACCAGCATCACATACAGCGACGAGCAGTACTTC
CATSITYSDEQYF
>TRBJ1-1|TRBV5-1|few|TRBD1
TGCGCCAGCAGCTGGGGAGGGACAGGGGCTTCTGAAGCTTTCTTT
CASSWGGTGASEAFF
>TRBJ1-4|TRBV21-1|few|NA
TGTGCCAGCAGCAAACTCCGACAGGGGGAAAAACTGTTTTTT
CASSKLRQGEKLFF
>TRBJ2-7|TRBV5-1|NA|TRBD2
TGTGCCAGTAGTATCGGGACTAGCGGGAGTTACGAGCAGTACTTC
CASSIGTSGSYEQYF
>TRBJ1-2|TRBV25-1|NA|NA
TGTGCCAGCAGTGACTGCTTATCCGGGAGAGGCGGCTATGGCTACACCTTC
CASSDCLSGRGGYGYTF
>TRBJ2-5|TRBV7-9|NA|TRBD2
TGTGCCAGCAGCTTAGCGGTTAGGACTAGCGGGAGTCAAGAGACCCAGTACTTC
CASSLAVRTSGSQETQYF
>TRBJ1-2|TRBV7-8|few|TRBD1
TGTGCCAGCAGCGTTAGAATTGTCCGGGACAGGAATAACTATGGCTACACCTTC
CASSVRIVRDRNNYGYTF
>TRBJ2-1|TRBV29-1|NA|NA
TGCAGCGTTGAAGGGATCAGCTCCTACAATGAGCAGTTCTTC
CSVEGISSYNEQFF
>TRBJ2-3|TRBV10-3|NA|TRBD2
TGTGCCATCAGTGACGGGACTAGCGGGCGCACAGATACGCAGTATTTT
CAISDGTSGRTDTQYF
>TRBJ2-3|TRBV7-2|many|TRBD2
TGTGCCAGCAGCTTAGACGGGAGGGCCGTAGGTACAGATACGCAGTATTTT
CASSLDGRAVGTDTQYF
>TRBJ2-5|TRBV20-1|NA|TRBD2
TGCAGTGCTAGAGATTGGGCTAGCGGGAGGGATGAGACCCAGTACTTC
CSARDWASGRDETQYF
>TRBJ1-6|TRBV7-2|NA|NA
TGTGCCAGCAGCTTAGCGGGCGGATCACCCCTCCACTTT
CASSLAGGSPLHF
>TRBJ2-5|TRBV9|NA|NA
TGTGCCTGCAGCGCCGACTCCGGGGAGCAGTACTTC
CACSADSGEQYF